This T cell receptor beta chain came from a study of beta chain features in type 1 diabetes. Study conclusions and caveats: Shorter templates may be favored by PCR, equally so in patients and controls. In type 1 diabetes patients, VDJ junctions had fewer insertions; deletions at these junctions were more frequent.

The CDR3 has 12 residues. Germline values: CDR1 GTSNPN, CDR2 SVGIG (reference sequence). V lost 2 bases, J lost 7 bases, and 4 bases stayed unmatched. Expressed TCRB transcripts were sequenced because the entire RNA isolate underwent reverse transcription. Measured with immunoSEQ multiplex PCR; TCRdb has only the in-frame clones, and not every one. Of over 500,000 clones detected, 15% appear once; the ten largest clones hold around 0.095%. In this sample, this clone turned up a few times. Its antigen is unknown. On average, the one heparinised blood draw given by each donor was about 100 mL. Each of the sorted populations had a purity greater than 95%.

This TCR was sampled from a man aged 18 to 35 in good health. The chain employs TRBV30 and TRBJ1-2; 7 nucleotides line up with TRBD1. The sample was naive CD4+ T cells from blood. CDR3 amino acids: CAWSLQGIGYTF. The CDR3 bases are TGTGCCTGGAGTTTACAGGGGATTGGCTACACCTTC.